One T cell receptor beta chain is described in this entry. The antigen is not known. The data were taken from a study of blood T cells in healthy people across ages. General study points: Roughly linear declines in TCR beta diversity per million T cells occurred with age.

Sample donors were healthy Caucasian individuals that came from Russia, aged roughly 6 to 100. Investigators took ten milliliters of peripheral blood from every donor. Total RNA was extracted at no less than 5 micrograms per sample. Sample-barcoded 5' priming and a J-beta primer mix drove a second PCR of roughly 7 to 11 cycles. MiXCR, run by TCRdb on the 5' RACE reads, gives a single entry per CDR3 protein. The sample contains 550,000 to 800,000 distinct CDR3 sequences, roughly 21% of which appear only once. The sequence was collected from a man aged 65 to 85 in good health. The sequencing input was blood.

This CDR3 reads CASSLSVSYNEQFF. The CDR3 nucleotides are TGTGCCAGCAGCTTATCAGTCTCCTACAATGAGCAGTTCTTC. V and J are TRBV7-3 and TRBJ2-1, with D unclear. The CDR3 has 14 residues. Germline CDR1 is SGHTA and CDR2 is FQGTGA. V lost 2 bases to trimming and J lost 0 bases, with 5 bases between them.